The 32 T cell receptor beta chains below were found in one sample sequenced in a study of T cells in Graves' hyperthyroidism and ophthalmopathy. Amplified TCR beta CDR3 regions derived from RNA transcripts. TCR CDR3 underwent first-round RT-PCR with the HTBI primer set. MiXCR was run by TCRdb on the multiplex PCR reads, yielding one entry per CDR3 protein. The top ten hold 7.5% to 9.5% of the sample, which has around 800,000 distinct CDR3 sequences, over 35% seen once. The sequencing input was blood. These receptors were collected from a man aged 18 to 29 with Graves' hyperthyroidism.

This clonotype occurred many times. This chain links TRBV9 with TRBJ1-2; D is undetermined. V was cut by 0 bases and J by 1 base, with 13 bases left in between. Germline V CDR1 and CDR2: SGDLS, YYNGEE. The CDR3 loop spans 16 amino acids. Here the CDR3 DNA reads TGTGCCAGCAGCGTAGACCCCCTCGAAGATAACTATGGCTACACCTTC. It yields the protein CASSVDPLEDNYGYTF.

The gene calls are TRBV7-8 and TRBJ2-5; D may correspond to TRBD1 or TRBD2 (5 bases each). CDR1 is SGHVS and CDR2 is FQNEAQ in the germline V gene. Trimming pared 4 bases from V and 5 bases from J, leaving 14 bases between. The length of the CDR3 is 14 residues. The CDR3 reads CASSSHRWGETQYF. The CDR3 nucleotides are TGTGCCAGCAGCTCCCATAGGTGGGGGGAGACCCAGTACTTC.

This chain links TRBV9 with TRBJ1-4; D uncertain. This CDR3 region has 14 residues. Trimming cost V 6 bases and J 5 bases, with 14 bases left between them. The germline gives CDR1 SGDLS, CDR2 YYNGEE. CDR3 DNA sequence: TGTGCCAGCACGCCCGGGCGGAGAAATGAAAAACTGTTTTTT. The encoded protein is CASTPGRRNEKLFF.

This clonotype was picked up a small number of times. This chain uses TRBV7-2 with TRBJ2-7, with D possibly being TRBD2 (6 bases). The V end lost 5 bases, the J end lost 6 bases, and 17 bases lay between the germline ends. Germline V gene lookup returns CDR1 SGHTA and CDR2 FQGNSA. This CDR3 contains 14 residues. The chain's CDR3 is CASSSDYRGGEQYF. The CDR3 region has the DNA TGTGCCAGCAGCAGTGATTACCGGGGAGGCGAGCAGTACTTC.

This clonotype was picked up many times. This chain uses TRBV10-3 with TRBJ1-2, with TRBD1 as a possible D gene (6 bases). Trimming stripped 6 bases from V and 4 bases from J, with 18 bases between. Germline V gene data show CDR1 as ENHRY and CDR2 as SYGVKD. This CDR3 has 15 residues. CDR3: CAIRSIQGSGYGYTF. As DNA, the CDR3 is TGTGCCATCAGGTCAATACAGGGATCCGGCTATGGCTACACCTTC.

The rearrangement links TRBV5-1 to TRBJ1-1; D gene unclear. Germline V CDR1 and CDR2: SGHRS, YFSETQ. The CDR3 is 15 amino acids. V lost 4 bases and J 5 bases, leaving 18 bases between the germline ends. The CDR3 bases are TGCGCCAGCAGCCCCCAGATGTCACTGGGGACTGAAGCTTTCTTT. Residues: CASSPQMSLGTEAFF.

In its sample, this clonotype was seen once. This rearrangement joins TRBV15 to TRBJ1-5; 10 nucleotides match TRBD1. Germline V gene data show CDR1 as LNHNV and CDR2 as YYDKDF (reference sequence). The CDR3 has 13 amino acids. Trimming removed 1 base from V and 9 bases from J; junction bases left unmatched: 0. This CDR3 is CATSRGDRGPQHF. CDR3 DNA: TGTGCCACCAGCAGAGGGGACAGGGGGCCCCAGCATTTT.

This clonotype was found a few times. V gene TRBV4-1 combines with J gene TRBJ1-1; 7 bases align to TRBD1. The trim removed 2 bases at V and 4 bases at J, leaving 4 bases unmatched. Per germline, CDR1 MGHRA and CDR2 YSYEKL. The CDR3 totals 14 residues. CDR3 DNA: TGCGCCAGCAGCCAACACCAGGGGGGCACTGAAGCTTTCTTT. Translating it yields CASSQHQGGTEAFF.

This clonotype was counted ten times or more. The CDR3 spells CASSLRGNGYTF. The CDR3 region has the DNA TGTGCCAGCAGCTTAAGAGGCAACGGCTACACCTTC. The rearrangement uses TRBV7-9 and TRBJ1-2; D gene unclear. Germline CDR1 reads SEHNR; CDR2 reads FQNEAQ (reference sequence). There are 12 residues in the CDR3. V was pared by 2 bases and J by 8 bases, with 9 bases between. Full variable domain (remainder filled in from reference TRBV7-9 and TRBJ1-2): DTGVSQNPRHKITKRGQNVTFRCDPISEHNRLYWYRQTLGQGPEFLTYFQNEAQLEKSRLLSDRFSAERPKGSFSTLEIQRTEQGDSAMYLCASSLRGNGYTFGSGTRLTVV.

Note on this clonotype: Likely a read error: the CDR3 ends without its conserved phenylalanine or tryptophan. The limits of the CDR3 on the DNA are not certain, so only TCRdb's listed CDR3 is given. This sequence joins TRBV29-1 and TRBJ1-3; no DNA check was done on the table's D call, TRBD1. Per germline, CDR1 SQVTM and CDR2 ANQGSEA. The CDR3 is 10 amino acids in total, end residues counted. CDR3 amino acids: CSSRQGAADT.

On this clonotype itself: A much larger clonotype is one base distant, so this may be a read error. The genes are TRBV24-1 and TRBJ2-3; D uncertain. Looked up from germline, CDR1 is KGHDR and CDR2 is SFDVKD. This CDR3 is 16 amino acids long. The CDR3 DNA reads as TGTGCCTCCAGTGACCCTAGGGCCGGATACACAGATACGCAGTATTTT. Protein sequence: CASSDPRAGYTDTQYF.

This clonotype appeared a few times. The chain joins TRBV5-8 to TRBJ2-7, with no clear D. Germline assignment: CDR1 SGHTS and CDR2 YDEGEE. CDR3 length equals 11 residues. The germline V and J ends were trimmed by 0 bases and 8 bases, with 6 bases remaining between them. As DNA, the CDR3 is TGTGCCAGCAGCTTGGAAACCAAGCAGTACTTC. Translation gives CASSLETKQYF.

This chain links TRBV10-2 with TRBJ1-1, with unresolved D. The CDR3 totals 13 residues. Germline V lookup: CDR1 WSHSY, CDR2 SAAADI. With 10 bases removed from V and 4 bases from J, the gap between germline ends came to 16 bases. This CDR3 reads CAISEDLGTEAFF. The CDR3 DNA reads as TGCGCCATCAGCGAAGACCTGGGCACTGAAGCTTTCTTT.

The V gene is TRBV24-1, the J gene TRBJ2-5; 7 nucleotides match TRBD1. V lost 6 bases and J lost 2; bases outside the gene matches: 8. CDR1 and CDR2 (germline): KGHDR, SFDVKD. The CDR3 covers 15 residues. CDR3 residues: CATSKGAGDQETQYF. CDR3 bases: TGTGCCACCAGTAAGGGGGCCGGGGATCAAGAGACCCAGTACTTC.

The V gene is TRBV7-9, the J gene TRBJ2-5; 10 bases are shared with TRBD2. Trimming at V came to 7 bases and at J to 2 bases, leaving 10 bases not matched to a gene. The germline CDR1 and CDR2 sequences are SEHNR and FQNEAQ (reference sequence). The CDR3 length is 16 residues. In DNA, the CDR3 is TGTGCCAGCATCCAAGGGCGGACTAGCGGACAAGAGACCCAGTACTTC. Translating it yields CASIQGRTSGQETQYF.

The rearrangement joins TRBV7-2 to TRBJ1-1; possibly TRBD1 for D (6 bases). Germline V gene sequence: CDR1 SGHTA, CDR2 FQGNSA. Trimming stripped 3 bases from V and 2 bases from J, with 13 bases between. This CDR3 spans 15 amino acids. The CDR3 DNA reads TGTGCCAGCAGCTTGTCAGGACAGATAAACACTGAAGCTTTCTTT. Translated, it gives CASSLSGQINTEAFF.

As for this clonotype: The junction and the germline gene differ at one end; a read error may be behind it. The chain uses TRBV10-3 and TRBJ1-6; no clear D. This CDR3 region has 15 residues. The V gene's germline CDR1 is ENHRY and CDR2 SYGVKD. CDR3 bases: TGTGCCAGCAGTGAAAAATGGCGGTTGGATTCACCCCTCCACTTT. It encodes CASSEKWRLDSPLHF.

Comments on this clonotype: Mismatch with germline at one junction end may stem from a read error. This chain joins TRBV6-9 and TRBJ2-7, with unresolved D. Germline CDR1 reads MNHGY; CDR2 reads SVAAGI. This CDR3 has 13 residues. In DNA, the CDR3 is TGTGCCATCAGTGAAGGCAGACTCTACGAGCAGTACTTC. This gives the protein CAISEGRLYEQYF.

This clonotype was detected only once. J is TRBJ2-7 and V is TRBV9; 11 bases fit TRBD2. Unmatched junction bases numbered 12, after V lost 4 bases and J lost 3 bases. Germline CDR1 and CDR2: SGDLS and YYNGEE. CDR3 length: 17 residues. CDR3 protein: CASSHRRPGLADYEQYF. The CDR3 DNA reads TGTGCCAGCAGCCACCGGCGGCCGGGACTAGCGGACTACGAGCAGTACTTC.

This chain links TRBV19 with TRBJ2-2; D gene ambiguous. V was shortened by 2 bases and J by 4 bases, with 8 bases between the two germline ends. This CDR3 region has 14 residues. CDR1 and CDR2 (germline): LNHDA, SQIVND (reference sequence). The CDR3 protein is CASSIRVRTGELFF. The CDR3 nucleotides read TGTGCCAGTAGTATAAGAGTGCGCACCGGGGAGCTGTTTTTT.

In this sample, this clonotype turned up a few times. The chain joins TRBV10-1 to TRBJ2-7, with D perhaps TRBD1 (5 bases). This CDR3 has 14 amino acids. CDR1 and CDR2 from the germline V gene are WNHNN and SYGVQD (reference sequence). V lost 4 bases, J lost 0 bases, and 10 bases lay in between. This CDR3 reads CASSAKGLSYEQYF. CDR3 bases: TGCGCCAGCAGTGCGAAGGGGCTCTCCTACGAGCAGTACTTC.

The CDR3: CASSQDAGASTGELFF. DNA of the CDR3: TGCGCCAGCAGCCAAGATGCAGGGGCAAGCACCGGGGAGCTGTTTTTT. V usage is TRBV29-1 and J usage is TRBJ2-2; tentatively, D is TRBD1 (6 bases). Per the germline V gene, CDR1 is SQVTM and CDR2 is ANQGSEA. The CDR3 loop spans 16 amino acids.

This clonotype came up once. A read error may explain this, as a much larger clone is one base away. The CDR3 DNA reads TGTGCCAGCAGCTTAGAGCTGGGCCTCAGGGCCAACGTCCTGACTTTC. This codes for CASSLELGLRANVLTF. The V gene is TRBV7-9, the J gene TRBJ2-6; no clear D. Germline V lookup: CDR1 SEHNR, CDR2 FQNEAQ (reference sequence). The CDR3 is made up of 16 amino acids. V lost 1 base and J lost 5, with 12 bases in between.

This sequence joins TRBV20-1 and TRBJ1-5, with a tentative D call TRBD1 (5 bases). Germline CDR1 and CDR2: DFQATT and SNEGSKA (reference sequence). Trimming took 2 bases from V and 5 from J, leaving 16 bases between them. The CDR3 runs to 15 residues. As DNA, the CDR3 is TGCAGTGCTAGATGGGGGACCGGCCGAGATCAGCCCCAGCATTTT. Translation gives CSARWGTGRDQPQHF.

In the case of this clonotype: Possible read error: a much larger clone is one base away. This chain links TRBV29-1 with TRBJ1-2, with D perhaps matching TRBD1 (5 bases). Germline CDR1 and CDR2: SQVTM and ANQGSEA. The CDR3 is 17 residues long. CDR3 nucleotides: TGCAGCGTTGAAGTTTGGGACCGACGCGGCACTAACTGTGGCTACACCTTC. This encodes CSVEVWDRRGTNCGYTF.

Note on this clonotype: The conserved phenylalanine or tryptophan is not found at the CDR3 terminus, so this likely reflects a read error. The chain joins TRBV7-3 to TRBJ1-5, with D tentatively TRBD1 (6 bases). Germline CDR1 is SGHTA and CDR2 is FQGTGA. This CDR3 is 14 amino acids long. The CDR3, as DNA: TGCGCCAGCAGCCAAGTACAGGGAAGTCAGCCCCAGCATCTT. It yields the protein CASSQVQGSQPQHL.

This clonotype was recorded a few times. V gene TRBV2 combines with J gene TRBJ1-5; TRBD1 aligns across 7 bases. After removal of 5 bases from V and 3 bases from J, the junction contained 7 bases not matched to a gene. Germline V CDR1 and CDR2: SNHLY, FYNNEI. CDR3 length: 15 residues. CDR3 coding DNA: TGTGCCAGCAGTCTCATCGGGACAGTCAATCAGCCCCAGCATTTT. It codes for CASSLIGTVNQPQHF.

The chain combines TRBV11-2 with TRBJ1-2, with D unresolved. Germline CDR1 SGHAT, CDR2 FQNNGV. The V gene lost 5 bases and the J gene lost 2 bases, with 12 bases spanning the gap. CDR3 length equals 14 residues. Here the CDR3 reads CASSQVTRNYGYTF. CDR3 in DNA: TGTGCCAGCAGCCAAGTCACTCGGAACTATGGCTACACCTTC.

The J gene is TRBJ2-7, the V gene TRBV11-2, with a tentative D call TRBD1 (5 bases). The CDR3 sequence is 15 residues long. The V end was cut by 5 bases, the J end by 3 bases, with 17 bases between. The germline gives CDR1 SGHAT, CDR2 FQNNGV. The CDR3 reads CASSQDPNRHYEQYF. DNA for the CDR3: TGTGCCAGCAGCCAAGATCCGAACAGGCACTACGAGCAGTACTTC.

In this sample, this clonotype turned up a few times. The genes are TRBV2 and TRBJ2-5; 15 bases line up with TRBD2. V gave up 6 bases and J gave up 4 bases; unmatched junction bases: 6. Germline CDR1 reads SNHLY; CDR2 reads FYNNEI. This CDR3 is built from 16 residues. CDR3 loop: CASSLGLAGGRETQYF. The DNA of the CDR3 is TGTGCCAGCAGCCTTGGACTAGCGGGGGGGCGAGAGACCCAGTACTTC.

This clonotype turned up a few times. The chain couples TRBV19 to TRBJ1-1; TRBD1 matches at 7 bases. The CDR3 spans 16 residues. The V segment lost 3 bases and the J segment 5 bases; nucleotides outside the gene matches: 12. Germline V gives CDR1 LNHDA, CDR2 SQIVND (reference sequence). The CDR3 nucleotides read TGTGCCAGTAGTATGTGGGACAGATTGGAGGCGACTGAAGCTTTCTTT. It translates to CASSMWDRLEATEAFF.

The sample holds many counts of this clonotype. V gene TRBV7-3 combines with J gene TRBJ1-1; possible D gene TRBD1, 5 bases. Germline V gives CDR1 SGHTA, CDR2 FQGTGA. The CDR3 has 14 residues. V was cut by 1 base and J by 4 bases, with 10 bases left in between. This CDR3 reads CASSLMGESTEAFF. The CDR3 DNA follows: TGTGCCAGCAGCTTAATGGGGGAGTCCACTGAAGCTTTCTTT.